This TCR beta chain comes out of a study of cytomegalovirus exposure and HLA in healthy donors. V was shortened by 2 bases and J by 8 bases, with 30 bases between the two germline ends. From germline, CDR1 is SGHTA and CDR2 FQGTGA. The CDR3 is made up of 20 amino acids. Study-wide results and limits: Both high specificity and high sensitivity reportedly marked the classifier's diagnosis of cytomegalovirus status. In a later analysis, a genetic analysis reported fewer productive-TCR N-insertions in an Asian-associated ancestry cluster than the cohort average. A highly shared variant cluster was judged a likely technical artifact.

For this clone: Its specificity is unknown.

The PCR made use of 60 Vbeta and 13 Jbeta primers. Profiling relied on immunoSEQ multiplex PCR, and the TCRdb table lists in-frame clones only, not all of them. The sample includes fewer than 200,000 clones, about 72% of them seen just once. The specimen sequenced was PBMCs. The source of this sequence is a man aged 30-40 years in good health and CMV-seropositive. The chain has TRBV7-3 and TRBJ1-4, with D possibly being TRBD1 (5 bases). The CDR3 region has the DNA TGTGCCAGCAGCTTATTTCTTGGGCTTTTTCGAGGACAAGGATGGGAAAAACTGTTTTTT. Its translation is CASSLFLGLFRGQGWEKLFF.